The sample holds a few counts of the clone carrying this TCR beta chain. What it binds is not known. TCRdb analysed the reads with MiXCR anew, one entry per CDR3 protein. The sample has approximately 490,000 distinct CDR3 sequences, 11% seen once. The record originates from a study of T cell repertoires in cytomegalovirus infection. Study overall: Indicated by public TCR beta signatures were CMV infection and matching HLA type.

Study results and limitations: Dominating the ex vivo response were TCR beta clonotypes that were CMV-specific and HLA-C-restricted. CMV carriers with the relevant HLA were identified by cumulative public TCR beta family frequency.

The origin of this receptor is a human donor in good health (CMV status not recorded). Some clones in this sample may be carry-over from other donors' samples. The sample was PBMCs.

The CDR3 region is CASSLPGQGRNEQYF. CDR3 nucleotide sequence: TGTGCCAGCAGCTTACCGGGACAGGGGAGGAACGAGCAGTACTTC. V gene TRBV11-2 combines with J gene TRBJ2-7; 10 bases align to TRBD1. Unmatched junction bases numbered 6, after V lost 2 bases and J lost 5 bases. Germline CDR1 SGHAT, CDR2 FQNNGV. CDR3 length equals 15 residues.